Listed below are T cell receptor beta chains from one sample, sequenced in a study of cytotoxic CD8 clonotypes in ibrutinib-treated CLL. Clones were sequenced by immunoSEQ multiplex PCR, and TCRdb holds only the in-frame ones, with some missing. In the table there are tens of thousands of clones, roughly three quarters of which are singletons. Sequenced material: PBMCs, taken after 24 months of ibrutinib treatment. These receptors were taken from a human donor with chronic lymphocytic leukemia. The CDR3 runs from the conserved cysteine through the conserved F or W. A D gene is named only where the DNA matches it firmly. Clone size, where shown, is once, few, many, or a class for clones that have expanded.

>NA|TRBV7-6|NA|TRBJ2-2
CASSFMPTGMSTGELFF
TGTGCCAGCAGCTTTATGCCCACAGGGATGAGCACCGGGGAGCTGTTTTTT
>NA|TRBV2|NA|TRBJ2-1
CASSTRGTIIEQFF
TGTGCCAGCAGTACAAGGGGCACAATCATTGAGCAGTTCTTC
>NA|TRBV5-4|NA|TRBJ1-1
CASSRGGSVDTEAFF
TGTGCCAGCAGCCGCGGAGGGAGCGTCGACACTGAAGCTTTCTTT
>NA|TRBV4-2|TRBD1|TRBJ1-1
CASSQNPGQGAGTEAFF
TGTGCCAGCAGCCAAAATCCGGGACAGGGAGCTGGGACTGAAGCTTTCTTT
>NA|TRBV5-4|NA|TRBJ1-3
CASSLDQGQIGNTIYF
TGTGCCAGCAGCTTGGACCAGGGTCAGATTGGAAACACCATATATTTT
>NA|TRBV7-9|NA|TRBJ1-2
CASIASARFPYGYTF
TGTGCCAGCATAGCATCGGCCAGATTCCCCTATGGCTACACCTTC
>NA|TRBV2|TRBD1|TRBJ1-5
CASSDRGVGQPQHF
TGTGCCAGCAGTGACAGGGGGGTGGGACAGCCCCAGCATTTT
>few|TRBV18|NA|TRBJ1-6
CASSPSAGAGVRRNSPLHF
TGTGCCAGCTCACCTTCAGCAGGGGCAGGAGTTCGGCGGAATTCACCCCTCCACTTT
>NA|TRBV9|NA|TRBJ1-4
CASSGGEKLFF
TGTGCCAGCAGCGGGGGGGAAAAACTGTTTTTT
>NA|TRBV7-9|TRBD2|TRBJ2-7
CASSQRTGGSYEQYF
TGTGCCAGCAGCCAAAGGACGGGGGGTTCCTACGAGCAGTACTTC
>medium-sized|TRBV19|NA|TRBJ1-2
CASSIDGYGYTF
TGTGCCAGTAGTATAGATGGGTATGGCTACACCTTC
>NA|TRBV2|NA|TRBJ1-4
CASSEAHREIPNEKLFF
TGTGCCAGCAGTGAAGCGCACAGGGAAATTCCTAATGAAAAACTGTTTTTT
>NA|TRBV5-1|NA|TRBJ2-7
CASSLGTVLYEQYF
TGCGCCAGCAGCTTGGGAACGGTACTTTACGAGCAGTACTTC
>NA|TRBV28|NA|TRBJ2-1
CASTLPGGRDIYNEQFF
TGTGCCAGCACCCTCCCGGGGGGACGGGACATCTACAATGAGCAGTTCTTC
>NA|TRBV18|NA|TRBJ1-2
CASSPSRRDYGYTF
TGTGCCAGCTCACCAAGTAGGCGTGACTATGGCTACACCTTC
>NA|TRBV7-9|TRBD2|TRBJ2-1
CASSFLAGALSGDEQFF
TGTGCCAGCAGCTTTCTAGCGGGGGCCTTGTCAGGGGATGAGCAGTTCTTC
>NA|TRBV18|TRBD1|TRBJ1-1
CASSSSNRGRGTEAFF
TGTGCCAGCTCATCATCGAACAGGGGGCGCGGCACTGAAGCTTTCTTT
>NA|TRBV18|NA|TRBJ2-1
CASSRGTASYNEQFF
TGTGCCAGCTCACGTGGGACGGCTTCCTACAATGAGCAGTTCTTC
>NA|TRBV21-1|NA|TRBJ1-2
CASSKTGGTGYTF
TGTGCCAGCAGCAAGACAGGGGGGACGGGCTACACCTTC
>NA|TRBV7-8|NA|TRBJ1-2
CASSLEPRGAFNYGYTF
TGTGCCAGCAGCTTAGAACCTCGAGGGGCCTTTAACTATGGCTACACCTTC
>few|TRBV7-7|NA|TRBJ2-7
CASSATQGGEQYF
TGTGCTAGCAGCGCCACTCAGGGTGGCGAGCAGTACTTC
>NA|TRBV5-1|NA|TRBJ1-1
CASSLGDLPMNTEAFF
TGCGCCAGCAGCTTGGGGGACCTACCCATGAACACTGAAGCTTTCTTT